These 30 T cell receptor beta chains were all obtained from the same sample, sequenced in a study of blood T cell repertoires in COVID-19. The method was immunoSEQ multiplex PCR; TCRdb's version includes in-frame clones alone and lacks a portion of them. The sample includes around 130,000 clones, 65% to 85% of them seen just once. Sequenced sample: peripheral blood. Receptors were obtained from a man aged 65-85 years with acute or convalescent COVID-19.

The V call is TRBV6-5, the J call TRBJ2-7; TRBD1 agrees at 9 bases. The CDR3 sequence is 16 residues long. Germline CDR1 reads MNHEY; CDR2 reads SVGAGI. Trimming at V came to 4 bases and at J to 2 bases, leaving 9 bases not matched to a gene. The DNA for the CDR3 is TGTGCCAGCAGTTTGATTTTGGGACAGGGACCCTACGAGCAGTACTTC. Translating it yields CASSLILGQGPYEQYF.

The V and J genes are TRBV3-1 (or the pseudogene TRBV3-2) and TRBJ1-2, with 7 bases identical to TRBD1. The CDR3 totals 13 residues. Germline V lookup: CDR1 LGHDT, CDR2 YNNKEL (reference sequence). With 6 bases clipped from V and 0 bases from J, the junction kept 1 base outside the gene matches. In DNA form, the CDR3 reads TGTGCCAGCAGTCAGGGGGCTAACTATGGCTACACCTTC. Translated: CASSQGANYGYTF.

On this clone itself: Other DNA sequences in this sample translate to the same CDR3. The chain employs TRBV5-6 and TRBJ1-3; the match to TRBD1 covers 10 bases. The ends lost 0 bases at V and 3 bases at J; junction bases unmatched: 0. Looked up from germline, CDR1 is SGHDT and CDR2 is YYEEEE. This CDR3 comprises 15 residues. CDR3 sequence reads: CASSLGTGGGNTIYF. The CDR3 nucleotides are TGTGCCAGCAGCTTGGGGACAGGGGGTGGAAACACCATATATTTT.

The V gene is TRBV5-6, the J gene TRBJ1-6, with 10 bases fitting TRBD1. After removal of 0 bases from V and 8 bases from J, the junction contained 8 bases not matched to a gene. The germline V gene encodes CDR1 SGHDT and CDR2 YYEEEE. The CDR3 runs to 17 residues. CDR3 sequence reads: CASSLAGLGTGDSPLHF. CDR3 DNA sequence: TGTGCCAGCAGCTTGGCGGGTCTCGGGACAGGGGATTCACCCCTCCACTTT.

The chain carries TRBV28 and TRBJ1-2; 7 bases match TRBD1. CDR3 length: 15 amino acids. Germline V gene data show CDR1 as MDHEN and CDR2 as SYDVKM. Trimming removed 5 bases from V and 9 bases from J; junction bases left unmatched: 15. This chain's CDR3 is CASSPWTGLGSSYTF. CDR3 nucleotide sequence: TGTGCCAGCAGTCCGTGGACAGGCCTCGGGAGTAGCTACACCTTC.

V gene TRBV7-9 combines with J gene TRBJ1-5; possibly TRBD1 for D (5 bases). The length of the CDR3 is 16 residues. Deletions cut 2 bases from V and 3 bases from J, with 14 bases between. CDR1 is SEHNR, CDR2 FQNEAQ, per germline (reference sequence). The CDR3 DNA reads TGTGCCAGCAGCTTATATACGGGGGGGAACAATCAGCCCCAGCATTTT. Its translation is CASSLYTGGNNQPQHF.

The chain links TRBV14 to TRBJ2-7, with TRBD2 matching over 12 bases. J was trimmed by 0 bases and V by 4 bases; bases with no gene match: 13. CDR3 size: 19 residues. In germline, CDR1 is SGHDN, CDR2 FVKESK. CDR3: CASSRLGLTSGGPSYEQYF. CDR3 nucleotide sequence: TGTGCCAGCAGCCGACTCGGCCTTACTAGCGGGGGGCCCTCCTACGAGCAGTACTTC.

This chain connects TRBV9 to TRBJ1-1; D not certain. CDR3 size: 14 residues. Trimming took off 0 bases at V and 0 bases at J, with 6 bases between the two ends. Germline V lookup: CDR1 SGDLS, CDR2 YYNGEE. CDR3 region: CASSVALVNTEAFF. The DNA for the CDR3 is TGTGCCAGCAGCGTAGCTCTAGTGAACACTGAAGCTTTCTTT.

V gene TRBV21-1 combines with J gene TRBJ2-1; the tabulated D call, TRBD1, remains unverified against the DNA. TRBV21-1 is described as a pseudogene. CDR3 length: 15 amino acids. The CDR3 is CASSKAWDRCNEQFF. DNA of the CDR3: TGTGCCAGCAGCAAAGCTTGGGACAGGTGCAATGAGCAGTTCTTC.

The J gene is TRBJ2-3, the V gene TRBV7-6; D possibly corresponds to TRBD1 (6 bases). CDR3 size: 16 residues. From germline, CDR1 is SGHVS and CDR2 FNYEAQ. V lost 5 bases, J lost 0 bases, and 15 bases lay in between. The CDR3, as DNA: TGTGCCAGCAGCGCACAGGGTCTCACTAGCACAGATACGCAGTATTTT. It codes for CASSAQGLTSTDTQYF.

The V and J genes are TRBV9 and TRBJ1-6; no clear D. Germline V gene lookup returns CDR1 SGDLS and CDR2 YYNGEE. The CDR3 extends over 14 amino acids. V was shortened by 0 bases and J by 5 bases, with 6 bases between the two germline ends. CDR3 bases: TGTGCCAGCAGCGTAGAGCTTAATAATTCACCCCTCCACTTT. It codes for CASSVELNNSPLHF.

Remarks on this clone: Different DNA sequences within this sample yield the same CDR3. V gene TRBV7-9 combines with J gene TRBJ2-2; D unresolved. The ends were cut back, 0 bases at V and 1 base at J, with 6 bases in the middle. Germline CDR1 is SEHNR and CDR2 is FQNEAQ (reference sequence). This CDR3 spans 15 amino acids. The DNA of the CDR3 is TGTGCCAGCAGCTTAGCGTCAGGGAACACCGGGGAGCTGTTTTTT. Protein product: CASSLASGNTGELFF.

The chain couples TRBV4-1 to TRBJ1-4; D uncertain. The CDR3 sequence is 16 residues long. Trimming took 4 bases from V and 6 from J, leaving 18 bases between them. The V gene's germline CDR1 is MGHRA and CDR2 YSYEKL. CDR3 residues: CASSRGPGTLYEKLFF. For the CDR3, the DNA is TGCGCCAGCAGCCGTGGACCGGGAACCCTTTATGAAAAACTGTTTTTT.

Written as DNA, the CDR3 is TGCGCCAGCAGCTCCGGTTGGCTAGCGGGGGAGGGGACAGATACGCAGTATTTT. It translates to CASSSGWLAGEGTDTQYF. This sequence joins TRBV5-1 and TRBJ2-3, with TRBD2 identical over 10 bases. J was trimmed by 3 bases and V by 3 bases; bases with no gene match: 13. The germline V gene encodes CDR1 SGHRS and CDR2 YFSETQ. There are 18 residues in the CDR3.

This clone was found once. V usage is TRBV9 and J usage is TRBJ1-2; D is undetermined. The ends were cut back, 0 bases at V and 5 bases at J, with 23 bases in the middle. This CDR3 is 18 amino acids long. CDR1 is SGDLS and CDR2 is YYNGEE in the germline V gene. CDR3 coding DNA: TGTGCCAGCAGCGTAGCTCGAAGTAAGGGCAGATCGGGGTATGGCTACACCTTC. Protein: CASSVARSKGRSGYGYTF.

V is TRBV14 and J is TRBJ1-3; D is ambiguous. Germline-derived CDR1 and CDR2 are SGHDN and FVKESK. CDR3 length: 13 amino acids. The V and J ends lost 0 bases and 3 bases respectively, with 3 bases between them. The CDR3 DNA reads as TGTGCCAGCAGCCAAGATCATGGAAACACCATATATTTT. The encoded protein is CASSQDHGNTIYF.

The V and J genes are TRBV21-1 and TRBJ2-7; TRBD1 was called by the table and not checked on the DNA. TRBV21-1 is given as a pseudogene. The CDR3 is made up of 15 amino acids. In nucleotides, the CDR3 is TGTGCCAGCAGCCAAATAGGCCAGGGTCGATACGAGCAGTACTTC. It specifies CASSQIGQGRYEQYF.

The rearrangement joins TRBV11-2 to TRBJ1-2; D remains ambiguous. Germline loops: CDR1 SGHAT, CDR2 FQNNGV. Between the trimmed V and J ends, which lost 0 bases and 0 bases, there was a span of 11 bases. The CDR3 consists of 16 residues. The CDR3 DNA follows: TGTGCCAGCAGCTTAGATCTCCAGGCAGCTAACTATGGCTACACCTTC. Encoded protein: CASSLDLQAANYGYTF.

The rearrangement links TRBV7-6 to TRBJ1-6; D is perhaps TRBD1 (6 bases). Trimming cost V 0 bases and J 9 bases, with 9 bases left between them. CDR3 length: 14 residues. Germline assignment: CDR1 SGHVS and CDR2 FNYEAQ. This CDR3 is CASSLAQGSSPLHF. The DNA for the CDR3 is TGTGCCAGCAGCTTAGCGCAGGGGAGTTCACCCCTCCACTTT.

This chain joins TRBV29-1 and TRBJ1-4, with 7 positions matching TRBD1. With V trimmed by 7 bases and J by 3 bases, 5 bases remained unmatched. The CDR3 has 13 amino acids. Germline V gene lookup returns CDR1 SQVTM and CDR2 ANQGSEA. This CDR3 reads CSGTTGPNEKLFF. CDR3 nucleotide sequence: TGCAGCGGGACGACAGGGCCTAATGAAAAACTGTTTTTT.

The chain couples TRBV29-1 to TRBJ2-1; 9 bases match TRBD1. Germline V CDR1 and CDR2: SQVTM, ANQGSEA. V shed 0 bases, J shed 7 bases, and the junction held 7 bases outside the gene matches. This CDR3 spans 15 amino acids. DNA of the CDR3: TGCAGCGTTGAAGAAGGACAGGGGTGGAGGAATGAGCAGTTCTTC. This codes for CSVEEGQGWRNEQFF.

V gene TRBV4-1 combines with J gene TRBJ2-1; D uncertain. This CDR3 comprises 13 residues. Trimming took 1 base from V and 8 from J, leaving 9 bases between them. Per the germline V gene, CDR1 is MGHRA and CDR2 is YSYEKL. The DNA of the CDR3 is TGCGCCAGCAGCCAAGGGTGGGCTGATGAGCAGTTCTTC. Translated, it gives CASSQGWADEQFF.

This clone was seen just once. The chain carries TRBV27 and TRBJ1-5; D gene ambiguous. CDR3 length equals 13 residues. Germline V lookup: CDR1 MNHEY, CDR2 SMNVEV (reference sequence). V lost 1 base and J lost 9, with 10 bases in between. The CDR3 loop reads CASSLFPQWPQHF. The CDR3, as DNA: TGTGCCAGCAGTTTATTTCCCCAATGGCCCCAGCATTTT.

This clone was seen a few times. The J gene is TRBJ1-5, the V gene TRBV24-1, with D possibly TRBD1 on 5 matching bases. Germline loops: CDR1 KGHDR, CDR2 SFDVKD. With 5 bases removed from V and 3 bases from J, the gap between germline ends came to 16 bases. The CDR3 runs to 16 residues. The DNA of the CDR3 is TGTGCCACCAGTGCCTCGGCAGGGCCATTCAATCAGCCCCAGCATTTT. Encoded protein: CATSASAGPFNQPQHF.

The J gene is TRBJ2-7, the V gene TRBV19; maybe TRBD2 (7 bases). Trimming removed 6 bases from V and 3 bases from J, with 18 bases in between. CDR1 and CDR2 (germline): LNHDA, SQIVND (reference sequence). The CDR3 sequence is 15 residues long. CDR3 residues: CASSLGGGPIYEQYF. CDR3 nucleotides: TGTGCCAGTAGCCTCGGCGGGGGCCCTATCTACGAGCAGTACTTC.

J is TRBJ1-3 and V is TRBV14; D call uncertain. Trimming took 5 bases from V and 5 from J, leaving 7 bases between them. CDR1 is SGHDN and CDR2 is FVKESK in the germline V gene. This CDR3 spans 12 amino acids. CDR3 loop: CASSSGRNTIYF. CDR3 sequence (DNA): TGTGCCAGCAGCAGCGGTCGAAACACCATATATTTT.

V gene TRBV5-6 combines with J gene TRBJ2-7; D ambiguous. Trimming took 3 bases from V and 4 from J, leaving 8 bases between them. CDR3 length equals 12 residues. The germline CDR1 and CDR2 sequences are SGHDT and YYEEEE. CDR3 in amino acids: CASSSFSYEQYF. The CDR3 coding sequence is TGTGCCAGCAGCTCCTTTTCGTACGAGCAGTACTTC.

The rearrangement uses TRBV7-9 and TRBJ2-7; TRBD1 matches 8 bases. Germline-derived CDR1 and CDR2 are SEHNR and FQNEAQ (reference sequence). The V segment lost 3 bases and the J segment 4 bases; nucleotides outside the gene matches: 11. The CDR3 runs 16 residues. The CDR3 DNA sequence: TGTGCCAGCAGCTTCCACCGGACAGGGAGCCAGTACGAGCAGTACTTC. It is translated as CASSFHRTGSQYEQYF.

This clone came up a few times. V is TRBV3-1 (or the pseudogene TRBV3-2) and J is TRBJ1-1; D not resolved. Germline values: CDR1 LGHDT, CDR2 YNNKEL (reference sequence). Trimming took off 1 base at V and 11 bases at J, with 11 bases between the two ends. The CDR3 has 12 residues. CDR3 nucleotide sequence: TGTGCCAGCAGCCAAGGCGGATTTGGCGCTTTCTTT. Its protein product is CASSQGGFGAFF.

The chain has TRBV24-1 and TRBJ2-4; 11 positions agree with TRBD2. Germline loops: CDR1 KGHDR, CDR2 SFDVKD. The CDR3 loop spans 16 amino acids. Trimming cost V 2 bases and J 1 base; bases outside gene matches: 0. The CDR3 region has the DNA TGTGCCACCAGTGATTCTAGCGGGGGGGCCAAAAACATTCAGTACTTC. Translated, it gives CATSDSSGGAKNIQYF.